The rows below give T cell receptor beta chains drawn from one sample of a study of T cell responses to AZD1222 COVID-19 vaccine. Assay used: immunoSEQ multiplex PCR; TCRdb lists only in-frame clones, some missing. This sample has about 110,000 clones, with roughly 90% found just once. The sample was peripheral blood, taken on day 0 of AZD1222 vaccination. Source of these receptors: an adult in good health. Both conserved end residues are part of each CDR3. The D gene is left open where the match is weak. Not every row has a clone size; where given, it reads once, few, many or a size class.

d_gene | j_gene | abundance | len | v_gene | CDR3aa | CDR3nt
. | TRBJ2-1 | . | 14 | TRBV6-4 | CASSEGWGYNEQFF | TGTGCCAGCAGTGAGGGATGGGGGTATAATGAGCAGTTCTTC
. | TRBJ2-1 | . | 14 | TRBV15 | CATSRDRGIGEQFF | TGTGCCACCAGCAGAGATAGGGGGATAGGTGAGCAGTTCTTC
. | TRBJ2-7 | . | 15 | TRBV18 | CASSPGSGGAYEQYF | TGTGCCAGCTCACCAGGTTCCGGCGGGGCCTACGAGCAGTACTTC
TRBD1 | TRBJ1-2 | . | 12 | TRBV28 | CASMTGSYGYTF | TGTGCCAGCATGACAGGGAGCTATGGCTACACCTTC
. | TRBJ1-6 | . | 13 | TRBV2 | CASTRTENSPLHF | TGTGCCAGCACGAGGACAGAGAATTCACCCCTCCACTTT
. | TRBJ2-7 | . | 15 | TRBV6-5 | CASRPPGRPYPEQYF | TGTGCCAGCAGGCCTCCGGGACGGCCTTATCCCGAGCAGTACTTC
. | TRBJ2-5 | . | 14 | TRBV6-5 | CASSYGTAGETQYF | TGTGCCAGCAGTTACGGGACAGCGGGGGAGACCCAGTACTTC
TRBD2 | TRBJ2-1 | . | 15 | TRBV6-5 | CASRISGDVYNEQFF | TGTGCCAGCAGGATAAGCGGGGATGTTTACAATGAGCAGTTCTTC
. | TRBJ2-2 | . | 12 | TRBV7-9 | CASSFSTGELFF | TGTGCCAGCAGCTTCTCCACCGGGGAGCTGTTTTTT
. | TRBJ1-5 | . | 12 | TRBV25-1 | CASQAPNQPQHF | TGTGCCAGCCAAGCCCCCAATCAGCCCCAGCATTTT
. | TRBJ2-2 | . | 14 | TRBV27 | CASSLTRHTGELFF | TGTGCCAGCAGTCTGACACGTCACACCGGGGAGCTGTTTTTT
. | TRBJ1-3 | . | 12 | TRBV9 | CASSVVEDTIYF | TGTGCCAGCAGCGTAGTGGAGGACACCATATATTTT
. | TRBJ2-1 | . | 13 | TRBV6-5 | CASRTLGGGGQFF | TGTGCCAGCAGAACCCTAGGGGGGGGAGGGCAGTTCTTC
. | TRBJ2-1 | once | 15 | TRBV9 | CASSVGLAGYNEQFF | TGTGCCAGCAGCGTAGGTCTAGCCGGCTACAATGAGCAGTTCTTC
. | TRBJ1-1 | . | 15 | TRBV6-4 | CASSEGPPESTEAFF | TGTGCCAGCAGTGAAGGGCCCCCGGAGAGCACTGAAGCTTTCTTT
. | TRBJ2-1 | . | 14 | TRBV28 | CASSSGGTQGEQFF | TGTGCCAGCAGTTCCGGGGGCACTCAAGGGGAGCAGTTCTTC
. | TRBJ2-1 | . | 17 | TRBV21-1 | CASSKRGTSGTTHEQFF | TGTGCCAGCAGCAAAAGGGGAACTAGCGGGACAACGCATGAGCAGTTCTTC
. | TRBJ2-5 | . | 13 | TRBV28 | CASRLSRVQTQYF | TGTGCCAGCAGACTATCCAGGGTTCAGACCCAGTACTTC
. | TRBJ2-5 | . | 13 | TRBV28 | CASQGGGLETQYF | TGTGCCAGCCAGGGGGGAGGGTTGGAGACCCAGTACTTC
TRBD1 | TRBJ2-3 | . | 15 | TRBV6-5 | CASSYHRQGADTQYF | TGTGCCAGCAGTTACCATAGACAGGGAGCAGATACGCAGTATTTT
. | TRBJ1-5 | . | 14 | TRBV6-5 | CASRPGRNNQPQHF | TGTGCCAGCAGACCAGGACGGAACAATCAGCCCCAGCATTTT
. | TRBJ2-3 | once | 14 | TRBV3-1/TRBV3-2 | CASSQGGGTDTQYF | TGTGCCAGCAGCCAAGGAGGGGGCACAGATACGCAGTATTTT
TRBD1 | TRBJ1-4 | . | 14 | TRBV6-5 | CASSYGTGYEKLFF | TGTGCCAGCAGTTACGGGACAGGGTACGAAAAACTGTTTTTT
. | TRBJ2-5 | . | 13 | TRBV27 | CASRGGPPETQYF | TGTGCCTCCAGGGGGGGTCCGCCAGAGACCCAGTACTTC
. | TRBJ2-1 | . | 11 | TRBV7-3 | CASSLHGEQFF | TGTGCCAGCAGCCTCCATGGTGAGCAGTTCTTC
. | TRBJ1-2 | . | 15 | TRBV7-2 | CASSLGGGAQYGYTF | TGTGCCAGCAGCTTAGGAGGGGGGGCACAGTATGGCTACACCTTC
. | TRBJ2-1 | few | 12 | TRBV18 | CASSPRADEQFF | TGTGCCAGCTCACCGAGGGCGGATGAGCAGTTCTTC
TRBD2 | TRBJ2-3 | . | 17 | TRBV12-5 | CASGLPPTSGATDTQYF | TGTGCTAGTGGTTTGCCCCCCACTAGCGGAGCCACAGATACGCAGTATTTT
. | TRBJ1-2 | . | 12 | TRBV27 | CASSSVGYGYTF | TGTGCCAGCAGTTCCGTTGGGTATGGCTACACCTTC
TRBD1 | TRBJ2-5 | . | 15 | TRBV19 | CASSIGTGLQETQYF | TGTGCCAGTAGTATTGGGACAGGCCTCCAAGAGACCCAGTACTTC
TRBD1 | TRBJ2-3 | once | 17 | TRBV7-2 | CASSVHPGQGASDTQYF | TGTGCCAGCAGCGTACACCCGGGACAGGGGGCATCAGATACGCAGTATTTT
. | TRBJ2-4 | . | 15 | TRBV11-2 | CASSLGGLAKNIQYF | TGTGCCAGCAGCTTAGGGGGGCTAGCCAAAAACATTCAGTACTTC
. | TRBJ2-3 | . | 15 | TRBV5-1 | CASSLLQGTTDTQYF | TGCGCCAGCAGCTTGTTGCAGGGAACCACAGATACGCAGTATTTT
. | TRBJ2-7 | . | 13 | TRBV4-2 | CASSQDRTYEQYF | TGTGCCAGCAGCCAAGATCGGACCTACGAGCAGTACTTC
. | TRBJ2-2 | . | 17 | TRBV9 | CASSVLGGGLNTGELFF | TGTGCCAGCAGCGTATTGGGGGGAGGATTAAACACCGGGGAGCTGTTTTTT
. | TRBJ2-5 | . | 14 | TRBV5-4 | CASSLKGVPGTQYF | TGTGCCAGCAGCTTGAAAGGGGTGCCAGGGACCCAGTACTTC
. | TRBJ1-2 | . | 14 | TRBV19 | CASSRSASYYGYTF | TGTGCCAGTAGTCGTTCTGCCAGTTACTATGGCTACACCTTC
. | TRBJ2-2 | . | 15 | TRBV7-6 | CASTNRPGTDGELFF | TGTGCCAGCACCAACCGTCCGGGGACGGACGGGGAGCTGTTTTTT